This TCR beta chain was documented in a study of cytomegalovirus exposure and HLA in healthy donors. General study findings and limits: Among TCR sequences, most were rare, though some public TCRs appeared in many donors. TCR clusters originating in the first cohort tended to co-occur in the 100 to 150 validation repertoires, according to a later analysis.

Trimming shortened V by 3 bases and J by 3 bases, and 15 bases separated the two germline ends. Germline-derived CDR1 and CDR2 are LNHDA and SQIVND (reference sequence). The CDR3 loop spans 16 amino acids. Comment on this clone: Its specificity is not known.

Clones were read by immunoSEQ multiplex PCR, and TCRdb kept only the in-frame ones, dropping some. There are about 360,000 clones in the sample; roughly 85% occur only once, and 0.83% lies in the top ten. Material: PBMCs. The TCR comes from a woman aged 18 to 35 in good health and CMV-seronegative. The J gene is TRBJ1-5, the V gene TRBV19, with a tentative D call TRBD1 (6 bases). DNA for the CDR3: TGTGCCAGTAGTATTAATCTGGGGGCTAACAATCAGCCCCAGCATTTT. The encoded protein is CASSINLGANNQPQHF.